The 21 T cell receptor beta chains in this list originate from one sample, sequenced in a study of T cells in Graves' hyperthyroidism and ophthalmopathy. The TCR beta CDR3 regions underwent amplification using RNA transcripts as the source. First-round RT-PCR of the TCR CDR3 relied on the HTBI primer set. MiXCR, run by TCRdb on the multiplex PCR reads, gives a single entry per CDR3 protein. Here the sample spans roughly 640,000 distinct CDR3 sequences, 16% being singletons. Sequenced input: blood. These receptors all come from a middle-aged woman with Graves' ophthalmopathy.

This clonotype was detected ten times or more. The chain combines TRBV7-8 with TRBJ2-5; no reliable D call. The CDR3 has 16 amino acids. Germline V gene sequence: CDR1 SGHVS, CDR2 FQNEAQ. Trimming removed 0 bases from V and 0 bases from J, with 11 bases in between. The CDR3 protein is CASSLALVRHQETQYF. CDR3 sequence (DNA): TGTGCCAGCAGCTTAGCGCTGGTCAGACACCAAGAGACCCAGTACTTC. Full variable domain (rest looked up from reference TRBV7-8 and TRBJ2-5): GAGVSQSPRYKVAKRGQDVALRCDPISGHVSLFWYQQALGQGPEFLTYFQNEAQLDKSGLPSDRFFAERPEGSVSTLKIQRTQQEDSAVYLCASSLALVRHQETQYFGPGTRLLVL.

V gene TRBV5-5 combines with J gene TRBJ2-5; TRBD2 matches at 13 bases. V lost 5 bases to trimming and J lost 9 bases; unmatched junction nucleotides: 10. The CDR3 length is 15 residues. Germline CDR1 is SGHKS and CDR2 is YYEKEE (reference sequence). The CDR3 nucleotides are TGTGCCAGCAGTTACACCGGGACTAGCGGGGTATCCCAGTACTTC. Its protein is CASSYTGTSGVSQYF.

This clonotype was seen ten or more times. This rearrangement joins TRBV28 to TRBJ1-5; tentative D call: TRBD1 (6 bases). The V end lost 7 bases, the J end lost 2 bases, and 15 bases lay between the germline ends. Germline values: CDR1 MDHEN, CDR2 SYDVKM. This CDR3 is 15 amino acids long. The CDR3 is CASNPARGGNQPQHF. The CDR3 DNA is TGTGCCAGCAACCCGGCCAGGGGTGGCAATCAGCCCCAGCATTTT.

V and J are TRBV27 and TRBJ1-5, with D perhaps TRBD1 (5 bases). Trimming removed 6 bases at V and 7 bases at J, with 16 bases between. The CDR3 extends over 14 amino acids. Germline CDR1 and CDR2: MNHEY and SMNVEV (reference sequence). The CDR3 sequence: CASSSLGTEQPQHF. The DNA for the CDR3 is TGTGCCAGCAGCTCCCTAGGGACTGAACAGCCCCAGCATTTT.

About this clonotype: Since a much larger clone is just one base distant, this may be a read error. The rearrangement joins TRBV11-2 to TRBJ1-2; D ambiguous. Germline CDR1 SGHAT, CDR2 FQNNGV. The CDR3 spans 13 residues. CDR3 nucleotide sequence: TGTGCCAGCAGCTTAAAAGCAAACTATGGCCACACCTTC. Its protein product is CASSLKANYGHTF.

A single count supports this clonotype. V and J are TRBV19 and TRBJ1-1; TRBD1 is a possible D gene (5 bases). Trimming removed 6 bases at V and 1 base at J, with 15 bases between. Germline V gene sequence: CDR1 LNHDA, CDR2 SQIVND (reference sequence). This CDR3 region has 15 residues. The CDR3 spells CASSPGWGTNTEAFF. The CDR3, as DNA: TGTGCCAGTAGCCCCGGTTGGGGGACGAACACTGAAGCTTTCTTT.

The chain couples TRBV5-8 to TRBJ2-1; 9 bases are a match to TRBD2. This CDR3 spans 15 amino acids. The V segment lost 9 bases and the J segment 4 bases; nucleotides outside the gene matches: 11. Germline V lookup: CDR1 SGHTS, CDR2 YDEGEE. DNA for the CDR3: TGTGCCACCAAGAGCGGGAGGAATTCGTACAATGAGCAGTTCTTC. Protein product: CATKSGRNSYNEQFF.

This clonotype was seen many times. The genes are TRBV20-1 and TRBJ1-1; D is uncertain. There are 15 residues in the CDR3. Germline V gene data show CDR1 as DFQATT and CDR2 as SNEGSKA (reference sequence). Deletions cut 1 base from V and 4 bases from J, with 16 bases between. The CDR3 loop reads CSARVGIGPGTEAFF. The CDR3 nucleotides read TGCAGTGCTAGAGTGGGGATAGGTCCTGGCACTGAAGCTTTCTTT.

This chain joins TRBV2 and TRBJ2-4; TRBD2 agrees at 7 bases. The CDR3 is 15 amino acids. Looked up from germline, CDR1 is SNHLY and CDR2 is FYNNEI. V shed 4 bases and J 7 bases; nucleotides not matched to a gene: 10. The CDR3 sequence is CASSGVQALANIQYF. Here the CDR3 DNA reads TGTGCCAGCAGTGGGGTCCAGGCACTAGCGAACATTCAGTACTTC.

The CDR3 spells CASSLTGSNTGELFF. The CDR3 DNA reads as TGCGCCAGCAGCTTAACAGGGTCGAACACCGGGGAGCTGTTTTTT. The V gene is TRBV5-1, the J gene TRBJ2-2; D is possibly TRBD1 (6 bases). Trimming took 2 bases from V and 0 from J, leaving 8 bases between them. This CDR3 is 15 amino acids long. Germline V gene sequence: CDR1 SGHRS, CDR2 YFSETQ.

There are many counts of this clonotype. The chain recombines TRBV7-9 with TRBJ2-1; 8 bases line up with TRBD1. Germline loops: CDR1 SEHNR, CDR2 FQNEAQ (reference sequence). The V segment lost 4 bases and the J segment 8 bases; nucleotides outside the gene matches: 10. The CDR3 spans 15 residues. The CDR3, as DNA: TGTGCCAGCAGCTCACCCCAGACAGGGGTGCATGAGCAGTTCTTC. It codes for CASSSPQTGVHEQFF. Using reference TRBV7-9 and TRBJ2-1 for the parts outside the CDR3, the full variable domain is DTGVSQNPRHKITKRGQNVTFRCDPISEHNRLYWYRQTLGQGPEFLTYFQNEAQLEKSRLLSDRFSAERPKGSFSTLEIQRTEQGDSAMYLCASSSPQTGVHEQFFGPGTRLTVL.

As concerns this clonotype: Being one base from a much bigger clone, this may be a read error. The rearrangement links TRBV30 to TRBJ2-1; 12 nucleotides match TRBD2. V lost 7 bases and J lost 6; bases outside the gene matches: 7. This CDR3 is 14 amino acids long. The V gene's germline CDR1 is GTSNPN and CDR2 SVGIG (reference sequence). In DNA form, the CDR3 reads TGTGCCTTACGACTAGCGGGGGACTGCAATGAGCAGTTCTTC. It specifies CALRLAGDCNEQFF.

CDR3 DNA sequence: TGCAGTGCTAGATCTCAGGGGTTTACGCAGTATTTT. As protein: CSARSQGFTQYF. This rearrangement joins TRBV20-1 to TRBJ2-3, with TRBD1 as a possible D gene (6 bases). The V end was cut by 2 bases, the J end by 8 bases, with 11 bases between. Germline assignment: CDR1 DFQATT and CDR2 SNEGSKA (reference sequence). This CDR3 spans 12 amino acids.

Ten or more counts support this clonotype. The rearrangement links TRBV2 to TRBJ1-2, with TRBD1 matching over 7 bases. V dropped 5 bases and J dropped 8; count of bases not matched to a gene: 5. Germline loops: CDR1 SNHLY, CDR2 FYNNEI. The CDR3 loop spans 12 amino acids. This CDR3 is CASSKGAIGYTF. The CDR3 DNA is TGTGCCAGCAGTAAGGGGGCTATCGGCTACACCTTC. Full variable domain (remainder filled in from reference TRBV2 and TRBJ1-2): EPEVTQTPSHQVTQMGQEVILRCVPISNHLYFYWYRQILGQKVEFLVSFYNNEISEKSEIFDDQFSVERPDGSNFTLKIRSTKLEDSAMYFCASSKGAIGYTFGSGTRLTVV.

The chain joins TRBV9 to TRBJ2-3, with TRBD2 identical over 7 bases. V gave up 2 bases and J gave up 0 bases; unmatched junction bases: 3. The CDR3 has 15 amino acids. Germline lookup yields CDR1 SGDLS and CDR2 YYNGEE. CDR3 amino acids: CASSVAGVSTDTQYF. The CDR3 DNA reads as TGTGCCAGCAGCGTGGCGGGAGTCAGCACAGATACGCAGTATTTT. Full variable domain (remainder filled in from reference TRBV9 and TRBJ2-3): DSGVTQTPKHLITATGQRVTLRCSPRSGDLSVYWYQQSLDQGLQFLIQYYNGEERAKGNILERFSAQQFPDLHSELNLSSLELGDSALYFCASSVAGVSTDTQYFGPGTRLTVL.

Here the CDR3 DNA reads TGTGCCAGCCAAGCAAATAGCAATCAGCCCCAGCATTTT. It encodes CASQANSNQPQHF. V is TRBV7-9 and J is TRBJ1-5; D unresolved. From germline, CDR1 is SEHNR and CDR2 FQNEAQ (reference sequence). With 8 bases removed from V and 0 bases from J, the gap between germline ends came to 8 bases. This CDR3 has 13 residues.

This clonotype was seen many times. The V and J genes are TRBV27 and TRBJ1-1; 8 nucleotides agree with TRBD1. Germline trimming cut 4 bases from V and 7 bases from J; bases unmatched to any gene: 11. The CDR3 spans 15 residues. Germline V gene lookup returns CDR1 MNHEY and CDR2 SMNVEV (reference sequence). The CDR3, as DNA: TGTGCCAGCAGTTCGGGACAGGCGGGGACTCGTGAAGCTTTCTTT. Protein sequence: CASSSGQAGTREAFF.

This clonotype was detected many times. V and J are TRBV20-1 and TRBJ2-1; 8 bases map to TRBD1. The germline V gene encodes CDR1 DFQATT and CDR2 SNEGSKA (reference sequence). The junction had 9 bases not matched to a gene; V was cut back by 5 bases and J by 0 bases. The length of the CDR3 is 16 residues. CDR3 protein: CSAPNRQGSSYNEQFF. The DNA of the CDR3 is TGCAGTGCTCCGAACCGACAGGGGAGCTCCTACAATGAGCAGTTCTTC.

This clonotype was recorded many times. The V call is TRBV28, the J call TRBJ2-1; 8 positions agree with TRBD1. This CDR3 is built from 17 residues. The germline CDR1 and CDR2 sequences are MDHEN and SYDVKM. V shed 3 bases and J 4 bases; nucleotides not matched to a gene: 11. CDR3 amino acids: CASSFSAGGAGYNEQFF. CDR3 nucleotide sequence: TGTGCCAGCAGTTTCTCCGCAGGGGGCGCGGGGTACAATGAGCAGTTCTTC.

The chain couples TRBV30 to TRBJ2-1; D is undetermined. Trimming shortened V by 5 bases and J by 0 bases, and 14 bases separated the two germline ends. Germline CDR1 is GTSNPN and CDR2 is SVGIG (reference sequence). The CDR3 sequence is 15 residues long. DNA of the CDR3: TGTGCCTGGGGTGACAAGGGAAACTCCTACAATGAGCAGTTCTTC. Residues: CAWGDKGNSYNEQFF.

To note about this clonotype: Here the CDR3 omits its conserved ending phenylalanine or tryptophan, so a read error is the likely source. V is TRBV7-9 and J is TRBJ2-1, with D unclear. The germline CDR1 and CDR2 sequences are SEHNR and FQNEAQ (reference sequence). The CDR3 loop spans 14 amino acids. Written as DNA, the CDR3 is TGTGCAGCAAGCAAGGACGGTACCTACAATGAGCAGTTCCTC. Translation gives CAASKDGTYNEQFL.